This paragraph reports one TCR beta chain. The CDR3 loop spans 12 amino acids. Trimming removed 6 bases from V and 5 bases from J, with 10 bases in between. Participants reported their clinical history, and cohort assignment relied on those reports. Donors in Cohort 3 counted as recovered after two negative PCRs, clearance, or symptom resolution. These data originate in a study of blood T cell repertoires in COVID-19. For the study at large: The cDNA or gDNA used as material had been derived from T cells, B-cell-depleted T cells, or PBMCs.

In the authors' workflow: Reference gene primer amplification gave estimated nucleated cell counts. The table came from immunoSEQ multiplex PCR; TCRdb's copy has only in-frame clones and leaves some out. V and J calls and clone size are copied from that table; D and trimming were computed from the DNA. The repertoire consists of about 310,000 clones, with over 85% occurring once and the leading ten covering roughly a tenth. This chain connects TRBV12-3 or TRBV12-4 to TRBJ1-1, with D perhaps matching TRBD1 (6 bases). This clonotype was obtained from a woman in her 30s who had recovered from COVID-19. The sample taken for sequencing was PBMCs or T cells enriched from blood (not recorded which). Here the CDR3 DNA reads TGTGCCAGCAGCATCAGGGGAACTGAAGCTTTCTTT. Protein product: CASSIRGTEAFF.